Below, 16 T cell receptor beta chains from the same sample are listed, as sequenced in a study of OX40 agonist ivuxolimab in advanced cancers. Clones were sequenced by immunoSEQ multiplex PCR, and TCRdb holds only the in-frame ones, with some missing. The sample contains tens of thousands of clones, about 91% of which appear only once. Sequences were derived from CD4+ or CD8+ T cells sorted from blood, sampled in a trial of the OX40 agonist ivuxolimab. The receptors were gathered from an adult with an advanced solid tumor such as melanoma, head and neck, liver or kidney cancer.

This rearrangement joins TRBV11-2 to TRBJ1-1; unclear D gene. CDR1 and CDR2 from the germline V gene are SGHAT and FQNNGV. This CDR3 region has 16 residues. V shed 1 base and J shed 5 bases, with 17 bases lying between them. The CDR3 region is CASSLAPGQAKTEAFF. The CDR3 nucleotides read TGTGCCAGCAGCTTAGCCCCTGGCCAGGCGAAAACTGAAGCTTTCTTT. The full variable domain, completed using reference TRBV11-2 and TRBJ1-1, is EAGVAQSPRYKIIEKRQSVAFWCNPISGHATLYWYQQILGQGPKLLIQFQNNGVVDDSQLPKDRFSAERLKGVDSTLKIQPAKLEDSAVYLCASSLAPGQAKTEAFFGQGTRLTVV.

V and J are TRBV6-6 and TRBJ2-1; 7 nucleotides agree with TRBD2. The CDR3 loop spans 16 amino acids. Germline-derived CDR1 and CDR2 are MNHNY and SVGAGI (reference sequence). V shed 0 bases, J shed 5 bases, and the junction held 7 bases outside the gene matches. The CDR3 loop reads CASSYSAGVPDNEQFF. The CDR3 coding sequence is TGTGCCAGCAGTTACTCGGCGGGAGTCCCCGACAATGAGCAGTTCTTC.

V and J are TRBV14 and TRBJ2-6; D could derive from TRBD1 or TRBD2 (5 bases each). CDR3 size: 17 residues. Per germline, CDR1 SGHDN and CDR2 FVKESK. Trimming cost V 2 bases and J 0 bases, with 11 bases left between them. The DNA for the CDR3 is TGTGCCAGCAGCCAAAAAAGGGGAGTCTCTGGGGCCAACGTCCTGACTTTC. It specifies CASSQKRGVSGANVLTF. Supplemented by reference TRBV14 and TRBJ2-6, the full variable domain reads EAGVTQFPSHSVIEKGQTVTLRCDPISGHDNLYWYRRVMGKEIKFLLHFVKESKQDESGMPNNRFLAERTGGTYSTLKVQPAELEDSGVYFCASSQKRGVSGANVLTFGAGSRLTVL.

For the CDR3, the DNA is TGTGCCAGTAGTATAGTCGGGGCTTTGAACACTGAAGCTTTCTTT. Translating gives CASSIVGALNTEAFF. J is TRBJ1-1 and V is TRBV19, with D tentatively TRBD1 (5 bases). Germline V lookup: CDR1 LNHDA, CDR2 SQIVND (reference sequence). This CDR3 is built from 15 residues. V was shortened by 1 base and J by 0 bases, with 9 bases between the two germline ends.

V is TRBV30 and J is TRBJ2-1; 11 bases line up with TRBD2. J was trimmed by 7 bases and V by 0 bases; bases with no gene match: 5. Germline CDR1 and CDR2: GTSNPN and SVGIG (reference sequence). The CDR3 loop spans 15 amino acids. CDR3 in DNA: TGTGCCTGGAGTGTACTAGCGGGAGTGTTTAATGAGCAGTTCTTC. It specifies CAWSVLAGVFNEQFF. The variable domain in full, completed from reference TRBV30 and TRBJ2-1, reads SQTIHQWPATLVQPVGSPLSLECTVEGTSNPNLYWYRQAAGRGLQLLFYSVGIGQISSEVPQNLSASRPQDRQFILSSKKLLLSDSGFYLCAWSVLAGVFNEQFFGPGTRLTVL.

The CDR3 coding sequence is TGTGCCAGCAGCGCCGGGACAGGTGGGGAGACCCAGTACTTC. It translates to CASSAGTGGETQYF. V and J are TRBV6-6 and TRBJ2-5; 8 nucleotides line up with TRBD1. V trimming: 6 bases; J trimming: 5 bases; junction bases outside the gene matches: 8. Germline lookup yields CDR1 MNHNY and CDR2 SVGAGI (reference sequence). The CDR3 contains 14 residues.

Regarding this clone: No conserved phenylalanine or tryptophan ends this CDR3, so it is likely a read error. No DNA is shown, since the ends of the CDR3 on it are uncertain; the CDR3 is the one TCRdb lists. This chain connects TRBV5-8 to TRBJ2-3; the table's TRBD1 call for D was not verified on the DNA. Germline CDR1 reads SGHTS; CDR2 reads YDEGEE. 10 amino acids form the CDR3, both terminal residues included. CDR3 sequence reads: CASSFGRGLI.

The chain has TRBV30 and TRBJ1-2; TRBD1 agrees at 12 bases. CDR1 is GTSNPN, CDR2 SVGIG, per germline (reference sequence). There are 15 residues in the CDR3. The V segment lost 4 bases and the J segment 8 bases; nucleotides outside the gene matches: 11. Here the CDR3 DNA reads TGTGCCTGGAACCGGGACAGGGGGCTGGGTGAGGGCTACACCTTC. Its protein product is CAWNRDRGLGEGYTF.

The chain links TRBV4-3 to TRBJ2-3; D uncertain. Per the germline V gene, CDR1 is LGHNA and CDR2 is YSLEER. Trimming removed 1 base from V and 2 bases from J, with 16 bases in between. This CDR3 has 17 amino acids. As DNA, the CDR3 is TGCGCCAGCAGCCAAGTGGTTCGCGTCGGCTCCACAGATACGCAGTATTTT. Its translation: CASSQVVRVGSTDTQYF.

The V and J genes are TRBV18 and TRBJ2-2; 8 bases map to TRBD2. The CDR3 has 16 residues. V was clipped by 3 bases and J by 2 bases; unmatched bases: 5. Germline V gene data show CDR1 as KGHSH and CDR2 as LQKENI. For the CDR3, the DNA is TGTGCCAGCTCACCGTCTCGGGAGGGAAACACCGGGGAGCTGTTTTTT. This encodes CASSPSREGNTGELFF.

This clone was counted between two and nine times. The V call is TRBV7-3, the J call TRBJ1-1, with 7 nucleotides matching TRBD1. Unmatched junction bases numbered 0, after V lost 4 bases and J lost 4 bases. Germline V gene data show CDR1 as SGHTA and CDR2 as FQGTGA. CDR3 size: 12 residues. In DNA, the CDR3 is TGTGCCAGCAGCTACAGGGGCACTGAAGCTTTCTTT. Protein: CASSYRGTEAFF.

This chain joins TRBV28 and TRBJ2-7; D tentatively fits TRBD1 or TRBD2 (5 bases each). This CDR3 is 14 amino acids long. V was cut by 5 bases and J by 2 bases, with 13 bases left in between. Germline V gene sequence: CDR1 MDHEN, CDR2 SYDVKM. The CDR3 DNA follows: TGTGCCAGCAGTCCAGGGAGTCGGCCCTACGAGCAGTACGTC. Translated: CASSPGSRPYEQYV.

This clone was seen a single time. This chain uses TRBV20-1 with TRBJ2-7; the D is unclear. V was shortened by 3 bases and J by 0 bases, with 0 bases between the two germline ends. Germline CDR1 DFQATT, CDR2 SNEGSKA (reference sequence). The CDR3 has 10 amino acids. The CDR3 reads CSASSYEQYV. In DNA form, the CDR3 reads TGCAGTGCTAGCTCCTACGAGCAGTACGTC.

The rearrangement uses TRBV19 and TRBJ2-3; 10 bases are a match to TRBD2. The junction had 11 bases not matched to a gene; V was cut back by 7 bases and J by 4 bases. The germline gives CDR1 LNHDA, CDR2 SQIVND (reference sequence). The CDR3 has 16 amino acids. The CDR3 DNA sequence: TGTGCCAGTACTCCCCTAGCGGGAGTGGCGGCAGATACGCAGTATTTT. Protein product: CASTPLAGVAADTQYF.

The chain is built from TRBV4-3 and TRBJ2-1; TRBD2 agrees at 8 bases. CDR3 size: 15 residues. With 1 base clipped from V and 7 bases from J, the junction kept 6 bases outside the gene matches. Germline V gives CDR1 LGHNA, CDR2 YSLEER. The CDR3 protein is CASSQGLAFINEQFF. CDR3 bases: TGCGCCAGCAGCCAAGGACTAGCGTTCATTAATGAGCAGTTCTTC.

This chain links TRBV29-1 with TRBJ2-1, with 7 bases aligning to TRBD2. This CDR3 contains 12 residues. The J segment lost 10 bases and the V segment lost 7 bases, leaving 10 bases of the junction unmatched. From germline, CDR1 is SQVTM and CDR2 ANQGSEA. The CDR3 reads CSAPLQAGEQFF. In DNA, the CDR3 is TGCAGCGCCCCACTTCAAGCGGGAGAGCAGTTCTTC.